These 2 T cell receptor beta chains share one sample of origin, sequenced in a study of blood T cells in healthy people across ages. A sample-barcoded 5' primer and a J-beta primer mix were used in a second PCR of about 6 to 11 cycles. TCRdb analysed the 5' RACE reads with MiXCR anew, one entry per CDR3 protein. This table has approximately 1.5 million distinct CDR3 sequences, about 35% appearing once. Sequenced material: blood. These receptors all come from a woman in her 30s in good health.

This clonotype has at least ten counts. The chain employs TRBV10-3 and TRBJ2-7; 8 bases fit TRBD1. The CDR3 runs to 14 residues. Germline V gene sequence: CDR1 ENHRY, CDR2 SYGVKD. Unmatched junction bases numbered 3, after V lost 4 bases and J lost 1 base. CDR3 in amino acids: CAISGTGSSYEQYF. CDR3 DNA: TGTGCCATCAGTGGGACAGGGAGTTCCTACGAGCAGTACTTC.

The gene calls are TRBV6-5 and TRBJ2-7; TRBD2 agrees at 7 bases. CDR3 length equals 15 residues. The junction had 9 bases not matched to a gene; V was cut back by 5 bases and J by 2 bases. CDR1 is MNHEY, CDR2 SVGAGI, per germline. The CDR3 loop is CASSGTERGAYEQYF. CDR3 DNA: TGTGCCAGCAGTGGTACCGAGCGGGGAGCCTACGAGCAGTACTTC.